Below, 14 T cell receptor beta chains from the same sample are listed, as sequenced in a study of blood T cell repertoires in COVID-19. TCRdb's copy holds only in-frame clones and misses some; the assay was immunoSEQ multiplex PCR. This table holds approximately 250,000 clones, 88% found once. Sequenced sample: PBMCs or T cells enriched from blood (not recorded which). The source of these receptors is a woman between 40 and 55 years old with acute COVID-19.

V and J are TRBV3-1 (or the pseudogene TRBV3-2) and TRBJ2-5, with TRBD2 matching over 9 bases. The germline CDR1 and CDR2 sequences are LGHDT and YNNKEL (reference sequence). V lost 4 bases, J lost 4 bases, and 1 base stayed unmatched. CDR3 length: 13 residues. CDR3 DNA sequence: TGTGCCAGCAGCCTAGCGGGAGTAGAGACCCAGTACTTC. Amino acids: CASSLAGVETQYF.

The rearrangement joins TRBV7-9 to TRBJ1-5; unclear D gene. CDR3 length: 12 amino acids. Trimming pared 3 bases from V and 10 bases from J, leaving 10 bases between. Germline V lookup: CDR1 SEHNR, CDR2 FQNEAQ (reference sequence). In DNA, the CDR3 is TGTGCCAGCAGCTTCATCTCGACACCCCAGCATTTT. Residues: CASSFISTPQHF.

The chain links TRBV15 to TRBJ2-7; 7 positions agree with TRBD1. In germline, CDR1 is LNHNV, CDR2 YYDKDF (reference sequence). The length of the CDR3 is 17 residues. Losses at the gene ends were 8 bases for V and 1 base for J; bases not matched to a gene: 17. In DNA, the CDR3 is TGTGCCACCGCCCCCAGAGAGGGACAGTTTGAATCCTACGAGCAGTACTTC. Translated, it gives CATAPREGQFESYEQYF. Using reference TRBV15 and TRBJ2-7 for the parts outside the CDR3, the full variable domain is DAMVIQNPRYQVTQFGKPVTLSCSQTLNHNVMYWYQQKSSQAPKLLFHYYDKDFNNEADTPDNFQSRRPNTSFCFLDIRSPGLGDTAMYLCATAPREGQFESYEQYFGPGTRLTVT.

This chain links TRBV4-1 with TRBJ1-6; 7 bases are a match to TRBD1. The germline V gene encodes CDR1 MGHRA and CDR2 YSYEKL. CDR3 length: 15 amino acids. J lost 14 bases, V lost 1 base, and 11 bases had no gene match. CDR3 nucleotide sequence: TGCGCCAGCAGCCAAGCGCCTGGACAGGAGAGATCCCTCCACTTT. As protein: CASSQAPGQERSLHF.

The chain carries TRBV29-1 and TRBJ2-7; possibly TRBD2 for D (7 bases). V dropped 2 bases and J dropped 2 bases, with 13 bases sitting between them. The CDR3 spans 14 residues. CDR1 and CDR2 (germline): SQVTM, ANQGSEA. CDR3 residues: CSVESRGGTYEQYF. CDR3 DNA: TGCAGCGTTGAAAGCAGGGGAGGGACCTACGAGCAGTACTTC.

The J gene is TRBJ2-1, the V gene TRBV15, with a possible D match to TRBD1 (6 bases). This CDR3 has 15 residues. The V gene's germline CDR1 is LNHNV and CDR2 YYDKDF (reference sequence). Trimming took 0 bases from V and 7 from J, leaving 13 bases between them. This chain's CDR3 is CATSRDLGAGNEQFF. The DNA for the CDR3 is TGTGCCACCAGCAGAGATCTGGGGGCTGGGAATGAGCAGTTCTTC. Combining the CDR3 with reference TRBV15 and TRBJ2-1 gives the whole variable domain DAMVIQNPRYQVTQFGKPVTLSCSQTLNHNVMYWYQQKSSQAPKLLFHYYDKDFNNEADTPDNFQSRRPNTSFCFLDIRSPGLGDTAMYLCATSRDLGAGNEQFFGPGTRLTVL.

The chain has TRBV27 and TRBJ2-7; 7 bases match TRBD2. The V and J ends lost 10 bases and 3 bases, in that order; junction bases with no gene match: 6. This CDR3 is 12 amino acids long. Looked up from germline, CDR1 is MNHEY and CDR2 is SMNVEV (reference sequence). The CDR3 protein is CATQRDYYEQYF. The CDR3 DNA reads TGTGCCACCCAAAGGGACTACTACGAGCAGTACTTC.

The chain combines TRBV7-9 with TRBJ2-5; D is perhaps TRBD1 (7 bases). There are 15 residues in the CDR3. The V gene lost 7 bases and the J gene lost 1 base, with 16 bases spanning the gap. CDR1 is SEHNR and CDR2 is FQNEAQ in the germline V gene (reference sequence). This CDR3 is CASTGGGRSQETQYF. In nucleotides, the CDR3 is TGTGCCAGCACCGGAGGGGGCAGGAGCCAAGAGACCCAGTACTTC.

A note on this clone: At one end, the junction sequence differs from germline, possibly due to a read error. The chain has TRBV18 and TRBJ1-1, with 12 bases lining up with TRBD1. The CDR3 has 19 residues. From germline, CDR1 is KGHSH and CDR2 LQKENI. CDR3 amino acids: CASSPKPKGTGGVKTEAFF. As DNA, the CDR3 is TGTGCCAGCTCGCCAAAACCAAAAGGGACAGGGGGCGTGAAAACTGAAGCTTTCTTT.

The CDR3 spells CAIRGAATYEQYV. CDR3 bases: TGTGCCATCAGAGGGGCTGCCACCTACGAGCAGTACGTC. The rearrangement uses TRBV10-3 and TRBJ2-7; tentative D call: TRBD1 (5 bases). The CDR3 covers 13 residues. Trimming took off 6 bases at V and 2 bases at J, with 11 bases between the two ends. The germline V gene has CDR1 ENHRY and CDR2 SYGVKD.

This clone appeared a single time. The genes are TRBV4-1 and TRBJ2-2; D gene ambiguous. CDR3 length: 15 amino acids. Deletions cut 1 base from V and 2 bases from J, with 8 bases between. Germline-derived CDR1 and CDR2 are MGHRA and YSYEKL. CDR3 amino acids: CASSQGLRNTGELFF. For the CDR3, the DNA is TGCGCCAGCAGCCAAGGTCTCAGAAACACCGGGGAGCTGTTTTTT.

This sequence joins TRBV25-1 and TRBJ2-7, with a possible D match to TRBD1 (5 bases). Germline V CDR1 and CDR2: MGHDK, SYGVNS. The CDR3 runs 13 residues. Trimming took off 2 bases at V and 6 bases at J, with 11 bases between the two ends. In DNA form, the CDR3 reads TGTGCCAGCAGTGAAGGACCCAGGGCCGAGCAGTACTTC. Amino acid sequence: CASSEGPRAEQYF.

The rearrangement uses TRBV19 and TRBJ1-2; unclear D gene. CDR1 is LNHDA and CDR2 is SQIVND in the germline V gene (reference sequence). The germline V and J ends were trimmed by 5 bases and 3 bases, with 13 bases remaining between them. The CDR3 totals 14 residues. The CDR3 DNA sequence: TGTGCCAGTAGTGACTTAACATGGGACTATGGCTACACCTTC. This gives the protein CASSDLTWDYGYTF.

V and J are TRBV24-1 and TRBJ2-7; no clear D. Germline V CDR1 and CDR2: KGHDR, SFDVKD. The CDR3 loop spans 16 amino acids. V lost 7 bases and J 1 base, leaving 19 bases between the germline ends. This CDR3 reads CATRAPLQTRSYEQYV. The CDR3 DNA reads TGTGCCACCAGGGCACCTCTGCAGACTCGATCCTACGAGCAGTACGTC.